This T cell receptor (beta chain) originates from a study of T cells in Graves' hyperthyroidism and ophthalmopathy. Regions amplified from RNA transcripts were the TCR beta CDR3 regions. HTBI primers were employed in a first-round RT-PCR of the TCR CDR3. From the multiplex PCR reads, TCRdb called clonotypes with MiXCR, one entry per CDR3 protein. The sample yields hundreds of thousands of distinct CDR3 sequences, roughly 20% seen once. This CDR3 spans 16 amino acids. The trim removed 1 base at V and 6 bases at J, leaving 8 bases unmatched. The sequence was collected from a man aged 25-45 years with Graves' ophthalmopathy. This chain uses TRBV12-3 or TRBV12-4 with TRBJ1-1, with 10 nucleotides matching TRBD1. The sequenced sample was blood. The DNA for the CDR3 is TGTGCCAGCAGTTTAGGAAGGGACAGGGGCTTCCCTGAAGCTTTCTTT. Its translation: CASSLGRDRGFPEAFF.